These 21 T cell receptor beta chains share one sample of origin, sequenced in a study of blood T cell repertoires in COVID-19. TCRdb keeps only in-frame clones here, not all; method: immunoSEQ multiplex PCR. Here the sample spans about 95,000 clones, approximately 91% being singletons. Source material: peripheral blood. These receptors were taken from a woman between 65 and 79 years old with acute or convalescent COVID-19.

The rearrangement uses TRBV5-6 and TRBJ1-4; D remains unclear. The germline V and J ends were trimmed by 0 bases and 4 bases, with 10 bases remaining between them. The CDR3 covers 15 residues. Germline values: CDR1 SGHDT, CDR2 YYEEEE. The CDR3 sequence: CASSLGWRSNEKLFF. In DNA form, the CDR3 reads TGTGCCAGCAGCTTGGGTTGGAGAAGTAATGAAAAACTGTTTTTT. The variable domain in full, with the rest retrieved from reference TRBV5-6 and TRBJ1-4, is DAGVTQSPTHLIKTRGQQVTLRCSPKSGHDTVSWYQQALGQGPQFIFQYYEEEERQRGNFPDRFSGHQFPNYSSELNVNALLLGDSALYLCASSLGWRSNEKLFFGSGTQLSVL.

The chain links TRBV5-1 to TRBJ2-3; the D gene is possibly TRBD1 (5 bases). Germline CDR1 and CDR2: SGHRS and YFSETQ. Deletions cut 3 bases from V and 1 base from J, with 12 bases between. The CDR3 covers 15 residues. DNA of the CDR3: TGCGCCAGCAGCTCGGACACAGGAGGCACAGATACGCAGTATTTT. It specifies CASSSDTGGTDTQYF.

The chain combines TRBV19 with TRBJ1-1; D possibly corresponds to TRBD1 (6 bases). Trimming removed 3 bases at V and 6 bases at J, with 14 bases between. The CDR3 is made up of 14 amino acids. Germline V lookup: CDR1 LNHDA, CDR2 SQIVND (reference sequence). CDR3: CASSIKTGASEAFF. The CDR3 DNA follows: TGTGCCAGTAGTATTAAGACAGGAGCCTCTGAAGCTTTCTTT.

This clone was found once. The gene calls are TRBV19 and TRBJ1-5; TRBD1 agrees at 8 bases. Germline lookup yields CDR1 LNHDA and CDR2 SQIVND (reference sequence). Trimming took 4 bases from V and 5 from J; bases not matched to a gene: 10. The CDR3 runs 16 residues. The CDR3 loop is CASSTRGQAEHQPQHF. Here the CDR3 DNA reads TGTGCCAGTAGTACCAGGGGGCAGGCTGAGCATCAGCCCCAGCATTTT.

This rearrangement joins TRBV5-4 to TRBJ1-1, with D possibly being TRBD1 (6 bases). The germline V and J ends were trimmed by 4 bases and 6 bases, with 19 bases remaining between them. The V gene's germline CDR1 is SGHNT and CDR2 YYREEE (reference sequence). The CDR3 is 15 amino acids. The DNA for the CDR3 is TGTGCCAGCAGCGGACGACAGGCCCTGGGGGCTGAAGCTTTCTTT. It encodes CASSGRQALGAEAFF.

This chain joins TRBV29-1 and TRBJ1-1; unclear D gene. CDR1 is SQVTM and CDR2 is ANQGSEA in the germline V gene. The CDR3 is 12 residues long. V lost 8 bases, J lost 0 bases, and 10 bases lay in between. CDR3 sequence reads: CSPYGVNTEAFF. CDR3 coding DNA: TGCAGCCCCTACGGAGTGAACACTGAAGCTTTCTTT.

The chain links TRBV7-2 to TRBJ1-4; 8 positions match TRBD1. The CDR3 consists of 15 residues. Germline trimming cut 5 bases from V and 7 bases from J; bases unmatched to any gene: 9. Germline V gene lookup returns CDR1 SGHTA and CDR2 FQGNSA. CDR3 protein: CASSLLSGQGEKLFF. In DNA form, the CDR3 reads TGTGCCAGCAGCCTATTATCTGGACAGGGTGAAAAACTGTTTTTT.

The chain recombines TRBV10-2 with TRBJ2-3; 8 positions agree with TRBD1. The CDR3 covers 14 residues. Germline loops: CDR1 WSHSY, CDR2 SAAADI. V lost 7 bases and J lost 2; bases outside the gene matches: 5. Written as DNA, the CDR3 is TGCGCCAGCATCCGGGACAGGTCCACAGATACGCAGTATTTT. This codes for CASIRDRSTDTQYF.

The chain employs TRBV18 and TRBJ2-3, with 8 bases that match TRBD2. This CDR3 is 14 amino acids long. The trim removed 6 bases at V and 1 base at J, leaving 3 bases unmatched. From germline, CDR1 is KGHSH and CDR2 LQKENI. CDR3 coding DNA: TGTGCCAGCTCTCCGGGGGGGGGCACAGATACGCAGTATTTT. Translated, it gives CASSPGGGTDTQYF.

This chain uses TRBV28 with TRBJ1-1; tentatively, D is TRBD1 (5 bases). V lost 3 bases to trimming and J lost 7 bases, with 12 bases between them. In germline, CDR1 is MDHEN, CDR2 SYDVKM. The CDR3 consists of 13 residues. CDR3 sequence reads: CASSFQGTSEAFF. For the CDR3, the DNA is TGTGCCAGCAGTTTTCAGGGTACCAGTGAAGCTTTCTTT. Variable domain in full (rest from reference TRBV28 and TRBJ1-1): DVKVTQSSRYLVKRTGEKVFLECVQDMDHENMFWYRQDPGLGLRLIYFSYDVKMKEKGDIPEGYSVSREKKERFSLILESASTNQTSMYLCASSFQGTSEAFFGQGTRLTVV.

The V and J genes are TRBV2 and TRBJ2-1; 11 bases are a match to TRBD1. This CDR3 is 19 amino acids long. J lost 0 bases, V lost 7 bases, and 14 bases had no gene match. The germline V gene encodes CDR1 SNHLY and CDR2 FYNNEI. In DNA form, the CDR3 reads TGTGCCAGCAATAGGGACAGGGGGATATCGTTAAGCTCCTACAATGAGCAGTTCTTC. Its translation: CASNRDRGISLSSYNEQFF.

The chain has TRBV11-2 and TRBJ2-2; weak D call: TRBD2 (6 bases). Per germline, CDR1 SGHAT and CDR2 FQNNGV. V was shortened by 0 bases and J by 5 bases, with 19 bases between the two germline ends. CDR3 size: 18 residues. The CDR3 DNA sequence: TGTGCCAGCAGCTTAGATTTTTGGAGGGGCGCCCGGACCGGGGAGCTGTTTTTT. This translates into CASSLDFWRGARTGELFF.

The chain links TRBV7-6 to TRBJ2-5; TRBD1 matches at 7 bases. From germline, CDR1 is SGHVS and CDR2 FNYEAQ. The CDR3 is made up of 15 amino acids. V was clipped by 3 bases and J by 4 bases; unmatched bases: 8. CDR3 sequence reads: CASSFTRGIGETQYF. Written as DNA, the CDR3 is TGTGCCAGCAGCTTTACCAGGGGGATAGGAGAGACCCAGTACTTC.

The V gene is TRBV5-1, the J gene TRBJ2-5; 8 nucleotides align to TRBD2. The V gene's germline CDR1 is SGHRS and CDR2 YFSETQ. The CDR3 totals 13 residues. With 8 bases clipped from V and 4 bases from J, the junction kept 7 bases outside the gene matches. CDR3 sequence: CARPAGGRETQYF. The CDR3 DNA follows: TGCGCCAGACCGGCGGGGGGCAGAGAGACCCAGTACTTC. Combining the CDR3 with reference TRBV5-1 and TRBJ2-5 gives the whole variable domain KAGVTQTPRYLIKTRGQQVTLSCSPISGHRSVSWYQQTPGQGLQFLFEYFSETQRNKGNFPGRFSGRQFSNSRSEMNVSTLELGDSALYLCARPAGGRETQYFGPGTRLLVL.

The J gene is TRBJ1-3, the V gene TRBV2; no clear D. CDR1 is SNHLY, CDR2 FYNNEI, per germline. The CDR3 consists of 15 residues. V was shortened by 1 base and J by 4 bases, with 11 bases between the two germline ends. The CDR3 protein is CASSEEGGSGNTIYF. CDR3 coding DNA: TGTGCCAGCAGTGAAGAGGGAGGTTCGGGAAACACCATATATTTT.

The J gene is TRBJ2-6, the V gene TRBV11-2, with D perhaps matching TRBD1 (5 bases). Germline CDR1 SGHAT, CDR2 FQNNGV. The V and J ends lost 4 bases and 0 bases respectively, with 13 bases between them. The CDR3 consists of 17 residues. The CDR3 region is CASSSQQASSGANVLTF. In DNA form, the CDR3 reads TGTGCCAGCAGCTCCCAACAGGCCTCCTCTGGGGCCAACGTCCTGACTTTC.

V is TRBV28 and J is TRBJ2-7, with TRBD1 as a possible D gene (6 bases). Trimming removed 2 bases from V and 5 bases from J, with 10 bases in between. Germline loops: CDR1 MDHEN, CDR2 SYDVKM. This CDR3 has 13 residues. CDR3 in amino acids: CASSLDRYHEQYV. The CDR3 DNA reads TGTGCCAGCAGTTTAGACAGGTATCACGAGCAGTACGTC.

The chain recombines TRBV21-1 with TRBJ1-2. TRBV21-1 is tagged as a pseudogene. The CDR3 has 14 residues. As DNA, the CDR3 is TGTGCCAGCAGCAGGAGGGTGCAGGGCTATGGCTACACCTTC. Encoded protein: CASSRRVQGYGYTF.

This clone was recorded only once. The chain is built from TRBV11-2 and TRBJ2-3; no definite D call. V dropped 1 base and J dropped 4 bases, with 9 bases sitting between them. The CDR3 spans 14 residues. Germline assignment: CDR1 SGHAT and CDR2 FQNNGV. The CDR3 loop is CASSLVPLADTQYF. CDR3 nucleotides: TGTGCCAGCAGCTTAGTGCCCTTAGCAGATACGCAGTATTTT.

This rearrangement joins TRBV13 to TRBJ1-1; D gene ambiguous. V lost 5 bases and J 0 bases, leaving 19 bases between the germline ends. The germline CDR1 and CDR2 sequences are PRHDT and FYEKMQ (reference sequence). The CDR3 covers 17 residues. CDR3 region: CASSIQRVPLMNTEAFF. In DNA, the CDR3 is TGTGCCAGCAGCATTCAGCGGGTCCCCCTTATGAACACTGAAGCTTTCTTT.

This sequence joins TRBV5-1 and TRBJ1-2, with unresolved D. Trimming removed 2 bases from V and 6 bases from J, with 8 bases in between. Germline V CDR1 and CDR2: SGHRS, YFSETQ. The CDR3 sequence is 12 residues long. The CDR3 protein is CASSFGGNGYTF. The DNA for the CDR3 is TGCGCCAGCAGCTTTGGCGGTAATGGCTACACCTTC.